The source of this T cell receptor beta chain is a study of T cell responses to AZD1222 COVID-19 vaccine. For this clone: Its specificity is not known.

J lost 2 bases, V lost 4 bases, and 11 bases had no gene match. The CDR3 has 17 residues. From germline, CDR1 is SGHTS and CDR2 YDEGEE. Findings and caveats of the study: Repertoire samples came only from after the peak T cell response. Among spike-specific TCRs, nearly half reportedly target unmutated variant regions.

Sequenced by immunoSEQ multiplex PCR; TCRdb stores in-frame clones only, minus some. This repertoire shows about 180,000 clones, around 90% found once; its top ten account for 11%. The TCR comes from an adult who received the AZD1222 COVID-19 vaccine. The gene calls are TRBV5-8 and TRBJ1-4; 7 nucleotides line up with TRBD1. Material: peripheral blood, obtained 28 days after the second AZD1222 dose. The CDR3 DNA sequence: TGTGCCAGCAGCCCGCCCCAGGACAGGTGGACTAATGAAAAACTGTTTTTT. This codes for CASSPPQDRWTNEKLFF.